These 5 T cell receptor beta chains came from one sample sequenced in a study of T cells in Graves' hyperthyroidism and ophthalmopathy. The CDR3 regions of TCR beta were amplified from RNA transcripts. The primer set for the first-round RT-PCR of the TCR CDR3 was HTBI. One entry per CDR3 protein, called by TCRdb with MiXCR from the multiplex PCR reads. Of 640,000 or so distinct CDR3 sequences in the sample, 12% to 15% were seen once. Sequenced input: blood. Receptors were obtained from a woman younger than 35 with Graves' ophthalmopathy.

The CDR3 nucleotides read TGTGCCATCAGTGAGGGGGGCTCGAACACTGAAGCTTTCTTT. It encodes CAISEGGSNTEAFF. The chain is built from TRBV10-3 and TRBJ1-1; TRBD1 might be the D (6 bases). The CDR3 has 14 residues. V lost 2 bases and J 1 base, leaving 8 bases between the germline ends. CDR1 is ENHRY, CDR2 SYGVKD, per germline.

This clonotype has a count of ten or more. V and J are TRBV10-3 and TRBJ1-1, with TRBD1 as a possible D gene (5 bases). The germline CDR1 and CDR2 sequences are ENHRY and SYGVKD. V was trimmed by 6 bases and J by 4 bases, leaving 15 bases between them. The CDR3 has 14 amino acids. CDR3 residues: CAIRGQALGTEAFF. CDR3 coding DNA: TGTGCCATCAGGGGGCAAGCACTGGGCACTGAAGCTTTCTTT.

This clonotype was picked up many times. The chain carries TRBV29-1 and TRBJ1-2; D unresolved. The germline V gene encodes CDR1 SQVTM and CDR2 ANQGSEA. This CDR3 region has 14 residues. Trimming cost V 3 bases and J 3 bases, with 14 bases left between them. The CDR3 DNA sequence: TGCAGCGTTGATGAGACGGGCCGGGACTATGGCTACACCTTC. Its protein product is CSVDETGRDYGYTF.

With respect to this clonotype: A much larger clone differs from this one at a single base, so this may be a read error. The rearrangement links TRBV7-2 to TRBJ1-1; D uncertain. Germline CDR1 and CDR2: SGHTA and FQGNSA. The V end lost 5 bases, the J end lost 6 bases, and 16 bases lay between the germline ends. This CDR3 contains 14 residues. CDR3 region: CASSPSVDYAEAFF. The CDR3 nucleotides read TGTGCCAGCAGCCCATCGGTGGACTACGCTGAAGCTTTCTTT. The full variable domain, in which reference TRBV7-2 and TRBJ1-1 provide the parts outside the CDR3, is GAGVSQSPSNKVTEKGKDVELRCDPISGHTALYWYRQSLGQGLEFLIYFQGNSAPDKSGLPSDRFSAERTGGSVSTLTIQRTQQEDSAVYLCASSPSVDYAEAFFGQGTRLTVV.

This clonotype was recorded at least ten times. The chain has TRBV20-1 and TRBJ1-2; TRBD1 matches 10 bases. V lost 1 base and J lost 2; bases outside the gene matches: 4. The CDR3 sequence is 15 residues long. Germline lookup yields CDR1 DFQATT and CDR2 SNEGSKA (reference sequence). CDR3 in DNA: TGCAGTGCTAGAGTACCGGGACAGGGGAACTATGGCTACACCTTC. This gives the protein CSARVPGQGNYGYTF.